What follows are 20 T cell receptor beta chains derived from one specimen sequenced in a study of tumor and adjacent non-tumor tissue in lung cancer. No cell sorting was done before RNA was extracted from the tissue. TCRbeta libraries were built with three rounds of nested PCR, modified from ARM-PCR. TCRdb used MiXCR to reprocess the multiplex PCR reads, holding one entry per CDR3 protein. Of roughly 150,000 distinct CDR3 sequences in the sample, approximately 66% were seen once. Sequencing input: lung tumor tissue. These receptors all stem from a man in his sixties with small cell lung cancer.

V and J are TRBV6-1 and TRBJ2-3; TRBD2 matches at 7 bases. The trim removed 7 bases at V and 0 bases at J, leaving 10 bases unmatched. From germline, CDR1 is MNHNS and CDR2 SASEGT. The CDR3 is made up of 16 amino acids. The CDR3 loop reads CASINRLADSTDTQYF. The CDR3 region has the DNA TGTGCCAGCATAAACCGACTAGCTGATAGCACAGATACGCAGTATTTT.

This clonotype was seen ten or more times. V gene TRBV29-1 combines with J gene TRBJ1-1, with D perhaps TRBD1 (5 bases). In germline, CDR1 is SQVTM, CDR2 ANQGSEA. The length of the CDR3 is 12 residues. Trimming removed 7 bases from V and 5 bases from J, with 14 bases in between. CDR3 residues: CSATIRQTEAFF. DNA of the CDR3: TGCAGCGCTACAATCCGACAGACTGAAGCTTTCTTT.

This clonotype was counted only a few times. This chain uses TRBV5-1 with TRBJ2-7; a weak D match, TRBD1 (6 bases). Germline CDR1 SGHRS, CDR2 YFSETQ. V was trimmed by 0 bases and J by 2 bases, leaving 9 bases between them. The length of the CDR3 is 14 residues. This CDR3 is CASSLGQETYEQYV. The CDR3 region has the DNA TGCGCCAGCAGCTTGGGACAGGAGACCTACGAGCAGTACGTC.

This clonotype was recorded a few times. This sequence joins TRBV24-1 and TRBJ1-2; no reliable D call. Germline values: CDR1 KGHDR, CDR2 SFDVKD. V lost 12 bases and J 7 bases, leaving 17 bases between the germline ends. The CDR3 is 12 amino acids. The CDR3 reads CAAQDIYGGYTF. The CDR3 coding sequence is TGTGCCGCCCAGGATATCTATGGTGGCTACACCTTC.

Points on this clonotype: No conserved phenylalanine or tryptophan ends this CDR3, so it is likely a read error. The J gene is TRBJ1-6, the V gene TRBV11-2; D is unclear. With 7 bases removed from V and 9 bases from J, the gap between germline ends came to 19 bases. The germline CDR1 and CDR2 sequences are SGHAT and FQNNGV. The CDR3 consists of 15 residues. The CDR3 DNA sequence: TGTGCCAGCACCTCCGCGGGGTTATACATTTCACCCCTCCACGTT. Translation: CASTSAGLYISPLHV.

The chain recombines TRBV4-2 with TRBJ2-3, with unresolved D. With 2 bases removed from V and 6 bases from J, the gap between germline ends came to 9 bases. Per germline, CDR1 LGHNA and CDR2 YNFKEQ. The length of the CDR3 is 13 residues. The CDR3 sequence is CASSQLLSDTQYF. As DNA, the CDR3 is TGTGCCAGCAGCCAACTTCTCTCTGATACGCAGTATTTT.

Comment on this clonotype: An end of the junction differs from the germline gene, which may be a read error. The chain is built from TRBV5-1 and TRBJ2-1, with 10 bases fitting TRBD2. The CDR3 contains 15 residues. In germline, CDR1 is SGHRS, CDR2 YFSETQ. CDR3 nucleotide sequence: TGCGCCAGCAGCGAGGGACTAGCGACCTACAATGAGCGGTTCTTC. Amino acids: CASSEGLATYNERFF.

In the case of this clonotype: A much larger clonotype is one base distant, so this may be a read error. The V call is TRBV12-3 or TRBV12-4, the J call TRBJ2-1, with a possible D match to TRBD2 (6 bases). This CDR3 has 14 residues. V shed 10 bases and J shed 2 bases, with 15 bases lying between them. The CDR3 loop is CANNAGGAYNEQFF. The CDR3 nucleotides are TGTGCCAACAACGCTGGCGGGGCCTACAATGAGCAGTTCTTC.

This chain joins TRBV4-1 and TRBJ1-2; TRBD1 matches 9 bases. The germline V gene has CDR1 MGHRA and CDR2 YSYEKL. V gave up 4 bases and J gave up 13 bases; unmatched junction bases: 19. The CDR3 covers 16 residues. CDR3 amino acids: CASSPSGTGFSYGCTF. CDR3 DNA: TGCGCCAGCAGCCCATCCGGGACAGGGTTTAGCTATGGTTGCACCTTC.

A note on this clonotype: It is likely a read error, because the conserved phenylalanine at the end of the CDR3 is missing. CDR3 loop: CASDLSRGSNEQFS. CDR3 in DNA: TGTGCCAGCGACTTATCTCGAGGGAGCAATGAGCAGTTCTCC. The rearrangement uses TRBV11-3 and TRBJ2-1, with D possibly TRBD2 on 5 matching bases. This CDR3 contains 14 residues. V shed 8 bases and J shed 6 bases, with 17 bases lying between them. Germline assignment: CDR1 SGHNT and CDR2 YENEEA.

This clonotype was counted many times. This sequence joins TRBV6-6 and TRBJ2-2; 9 bases are shared with TRBD2. The CDR3 extends over 15 amino acids. Per germline, CDR1 MNHNY and CDR2 SVGAGI (reference sequence). V shed 0 bases and J 9 bases; nucleotides not matched to a gene: 5. CDR3 DNA sequence: TGTGCCAGCAGTTACTCTGGGCGGGAGGGCAGGGAGCTGTTTTTT. It specifies CASSYSGREGRELFF.

The chain couples TRBV12-3 or TRBV12-4 to TRBJ2-1, with TRBD1 as a possible D gene (5 bases). V was shortened by 7 bases and J by 1 base, with 20 bases between the two germline ends. This CDR3 region has 17 residues. The CDR3 region is CASTSIRQGWSYNEQFF. Written as DNA, the CDR3 is TGTGCCAGCACTTCAATCCGCCAGGGATGGTCCTACAATGAGCAGTTCTTC.

The table lists this clonotype with a few counts. This chain links TRBV20-1 with TRBJ2-1; D unresolved. CDR3 length: 15 amino acids. Germline V gene sequence: CDR1 DFQATT, CDR2 SNEGSKA (reference sequence). V was trimmed by 6 bases and J by 0 bases, leaving 15 bases between them. This CDR3 is CSAPAKLGSYNEQFF. As DNA, the CDR3 is TGCAGTGCCCCGGCTAAATTAGGCTCCTACAATGAGCAGTTCTTC.

This clonotype showed up just a few times. The V and J genes are TRBV5-1 and TRBJ2-1; TRBD2 matches at 9 bases. The V gene's germline CDR1 is SGHRS and CDR2 YFSETQ. V shed 2 bases and J 0 bases; nucleotides not matched to a gene: 9. CDR3 length: 18 amino acids. The CDR3: CASSLLAGGLSSYNEQFF. CDR3 sequence (DNA): TGCGCCAGCAGCTTATTGGCGGGAGGGCTTAGCTCCTACAATGAGCAGTTCTTC.

Details on this clonotype: A much larger clone sits a single nucleotide away, making a read error possible. The chain combines TRBV6-1 with TRBJ2-2, with unresolved D. Germline V gene sequence: CDR1 MNHNS, CDR2 SASEGT. CDR3 length: 13 amino acids. The germline V and J ends were trimmed by 10 bases and 0 bases, with 9 bases remaining between them. Here the CDR3 reads CATQETNTGELFF. CDR3 DNA sequence: TGTGCCACTCAGGAGACGAACACCGGGGAGCTGTTTTTT.

As to this clonotype: A much larger clone differs from this one at a single base, so this may be a read error. The rearrangement links TRBV4-1 to TRBJ2-7; perhaps TRBD2 as D (6 bases). Germline CDR1 and CDR2: MGHRA and YSYEKL. CDR3 length: 15 residues. This CDR3 reads CASSQEWRDAYDQYF. Written as DNA, the CDR3 is TGCGCCAGCAGCCAAGAATGGCGGGATGCCTACGATCAGTACTTC.

The chain joins TRBV7-8 to TRBJ2-4; D possibly corresponds to TRBD1 (5 bases). The CDR3 spans 12 residues. Trimming took 10 bases from V and 9 from J, leaving 16 bases between them. From germline, CDR1 is SGHVS and CDR2 FQNEAQ. This CDR3 is CANRLDQGIQYF. CDR3 bases: TGTGCCAACAGGTTGGACCAGGGCATTCAGTACTTC.

The chain carries TRBV6-1 and TRBJ2-1; the D is unclear. V lost 9 bases and J lost 7, with 10 bases in between. This CDR3 is 11 amino acids long. Germline values: CDR1 MNHNS, CDR2 SASEGT. CDR3 in amino acids: CARCVFNEQFF. DNA of the CDR3: TGTGCCAGATGTGTGTTTAATGAGCAGTTCTTC.

Note on this clonotype: An end of the junction does not agree with germline; a read error may underlie this. The rearrangement joins TRBV5-1 to TRBJ2-2; 7 nucleotides align to TRBD2. The CDR3 runs to 16 residues. Germline V gives CDR1 SGHRS, CDR2 YFSETQ. Here the CDR3 DNA reads TGCGCCAGCACTCGGGCTAGCGGAACGAACACCGGGGAGCTGTTGTTT. The encoded protein is CASTRASGTNTGELLF.

This chain links TRBV13 with TRBJ2-2; no definite D call. The germline V and J ends were trimmed by 7 bases and 2 bases, with 20 bases remaining between them. This CDR3 is 17 amino acids long. Looked up from germline, CDR1 is PRHDT and CDR2 is FYEKMQ (reference sequence). CDR3 sequence: CASNQRTSFANTGELFF. For the CDR3, the DNA is TGTGCCAGCAATCAACGAACGTCTTTTGCTAACACCGGGGAGCTGTTTTTT.